This is a list of T cell receptor beta chains from one sample in a study of blood T cell repertoires in COVID-19. Generated by immunoSEQ multiplex PCR, the TCRdb table keeps only in-frame clones and is missing some. This sample has 150,000 to 200,000 clones; over 80% occur once, and the top ten carry around 13%. The sample was PBMCs or T cells enriched from blood (not recorded which). These receptors came from a woman aged 55 to 70 who had recovered from COVID-19. Both conserved end residues are part of each CDR3. The D gene is left open where the match is weak. Some rows mark clone size as missing; the rest say once, few, many or name a class of expanded clone.

CDR3aa	CDR3nt	abundance	d_gene	len	v_gene	j_gene
CASRTSPGHAYEQYF	TGCGCCAGCAGAACGAGCCCGGGACATGCCTACGAGCAGTACTTC	-	-	15	TRBV5-1	TRBJ2-7
CASSLELAGVNEQFF	TGCGCCAGCAGCTTGGAACTAGCGGGGGTCAATGAGCAGTTCTTC	few	TRBD2	15	TRBV5-1	TRBJ2-1
CASSETGTAAGANVLTF	TGCGCCAGCAGCGAAACCGGGACAGCAGCTGGGGCCAACGTCCTGACTTTC	-	TRBD1	17	TRBV5-1	TRBJ2-6
CASSAGTGNSPLHF	TGTGCCAGCAGCGCCGGGACAGGGAATTCACCCCTCCACTTT	-	TRBD1	14	TRBV9	TRBJ1-6
CAWSPPSFTQYF	TGTGCCTGGAGTCCCCCGTCCTTTACGCAGTATTTT	once	-	12	TRBV30	TRBJ2-3
CVRSFRKRGNTIYF	TGTGTCAGAAGCTTCAGGAAGAGAGGAAACACCATATATTTT	-	-	14	TRBV7-5	TRBJ1-3
CASTRDYGTGELFF	TGTGCCAGCACCCGGGACTATGGGACCGGGGAGCTGTTTTTT	few	TRBD2	14	TRBV2	TRBJ2-2
CASSLQRAGDEQFF	TGCGCCAGCAGCTTACAGCGGGCGGGCGATGAGCAGTTCTTC	-	-	14	TRBV5-1	TRBJ2-1
CASSLANTGELFF	TGTGCCAGCAGCTTGGCAAACACCGGGGAGCTGTTTTTT	-	-	13	TRBV5-5	TRBJ2-2
CASSPQADYGYTF	TGTGCCAGCAGTCCCCAGGCCGACTATGGCTACACCTTC	-	-	13	TRBV6-5	TRBJ1-2
CASSSPGLAGDSTDTQYF	TGTGCCAGCAGCTCTCCTGGACTAGCGGGTGATAGCACAGATACGCAGTATTTT	-	TRBD2	18	TRBV11-2	TRBJ2-3
CASSAQSGYTEAFF	TGTGCCAGTAGTGCTCAGTCAGGGTACACTGAAGCTTTCTTT	-	-	14	TRBV19	TRBJ1-1
CASSQDKWDQPQHF	TGTGCCAGCAGCCAAGACAAATGGGATCAGCCCCAGCATTTT	few	-	14	TRBV11-2	TRBJ1-5
CASSFGSGAYNEQFF	TGTGCCAGCAGTTTTGGTAGCGGAGCCTACAATGAGCAGTTCTTC	few	-	15	TRBV28	TRBJ2-1
CASSPGTGRGNTIYF	TGTGCCAGCAGCCCGGGGACAGGCAGAGGAAACACCATATATTTT	-	TRBD1	15	TRBV11-1	TRBJ1-3
CAWRKISGGFYNEQFF	TGTGCCTGGAGAAAAATTAGCGGGGGGTTCTACAATGAGCAGTTCTTC	few	TRBD2	16	TRBV30	TRBJ2-1
CASRPDWNTEAFF	TGTGCCAGCAGACCGGACTGGAACACTGAAGCTTTCTTT	-	-	13	TRBV28	TRBJ1-1
CASRLTGEGNTIYF	TGTGCCAGCAGACTAACGGGGGAAGGAAACACCATATATTTT	-	-	14	TRBV7-6	TRBJ1-3
CAISVGGLDGYTF	TGTGCCATCAGCGTGGGAGGGCTAGATGGCTACACCTTC	-	-	13	TRBV10-3	TRBJ1-2
CASSAGTFGMGLETQYF	TGTGCCAGCAGCGCCGGGACATTCGGGATGGGCCTAGAGACCCAGTACTTC	few	-	17	TRBV9	TRBJ2-5
CASSFSGENGYTF	TGTGCCAGCAGCTTTTCGGGGGAGAATGGCTACACCTTC	-	-	13	TRBV11-1	TRBJ1-2
CASSSSAGEWDTQYF	TGTGCCAGCAGCTCCTCCGCCGGGGAATGGGATACGCAGTATTTT	-	-	15	TRBV7-6	TRBJ2-3
CASRNRAGGYTF	TGTGCCAGCAGAAACAGGGCCGGTGGCTACACCTTC	-	-	12	TRBV2	TRBJ1-2
CASTGLVQETQYF	TGCGCCAGCACGGGATTGGTCCAAGAGACCCAGTACTTC	-	-	13	TRBV5-1	TRBJ2-5
CASSLRYQETQYF	TGTGCCAGCAGCTTGCGGTACCAAGAGACCCAGTACTTC	-	-	13	TRBV5-6	TRBJ2-5
CASSRTTGPGELFF	TGTGCCAGCAGCCGAACTACAGGGCCCGGGGAGCTGTTTTTT	once	-	14	TRBV11-3	TRBJ2-2
CASTPWDSTYEQYF	TGTGCCAGCACGCCCTGGGACTCCACCTACGAGCAGTACTTC	-	-	14	TRBV2	TRBJ2-7
CASSAGGWETQYF	TGTGCCAGCAGCGCGGGGGGCTGGGAGACCCAGTACTTC	-	TRBD2	13	TRBV7-3	TRBJ2-5
CSAGAGRGYTF	TGCAGCGCTGGGGCAGGTCGTGGCTACACCTTC	-	-	11	TRBV29-1	TRBJ1-2
CSVTPFVDRGRETQYF	TGCAGCGTAACCCCTTTCGTGGACAGGGGCAGGGAGACCCAGTACTTC	once	TRBD1	16	TRBV29-1	TRBJ2-5
CASSEGQLGSPLHF	TGCGCCAGCAGCGAGGGACAGCTCGGCTCACCCCTCCACTTT	-	TRBD1	14	TRBV5-1	TRBJ1-6